The sequence of this TCR beta chain was determined in a study of PD-L1 blockade in urothelial cancer. Whole-study context: Male patients with bladder-origin urothelial cancer numbered about 85% of the roughly 29.

Some clones are missing from TCRdb's copy, which holds only in-frame ones; the method was immunoSEQ multiplex PCR. The sample has approximately 110,000 clones; approximately 86% are singletons. Patients had locally advanced or metastatic urothelial carcinoma. Anywhere from 1 to 8 samples came from each patient, spanning pretreatment and on-treatment. The ends lost 1 base at V and 4 bases at J; junction bases unmatched: 2. This CDR3 is 14 amino acids long. Per the germline V gene, CDR1 is SGHRS and CDR2 is YFSETQ. The J gene is TRBJ2-7, the V gene TRBV5-1; TRBD2 matches 10 bases. The sequencing used PBMCs, collected around atezolizumab (anti-PD-L1) treatment. The source of this sequence is a man in his forties or fifties with urothelial cancer. DNA for the CDR3: TGCGCCAGCAGCTTGACTAGCGGGGCGTACGAGCAGTACTTC. Amino acids: CASSLTSGAYEQYF.